Listed below are T cell receptor beta chains from one sample, sequenced in a study of blood T cell repertoires in COVID-19. Sequenced by immunoSEQ multiplex PCR; TCRdb stores in-frame clones only, minus some. Here the sample spans around 300,000 clones, roughly nine tenths being singletons. Sequenced sample: peripheral blood. Receptors were obtained from a man between 18 and 29 years old with active or convalescent COVID-19. CDR3s include the opening cysteine and the closing phenylalanine or tryptophan. The D gene is left open where the match is weak. Clone size appears in some rows only: once, few, many, or a class for an expanded clone.

J: TRBJ2-7; size: NA; D: TRBD2; V: TRBV11-2; length: 17; DNA: TGTGCCAGCAGCTCCCCCCCTTGGACTAGCGGGAGCTACGAGCAGTACTTC; CDR3: CASSSPPWTSGSYEQYF
J: TRBJ2-1; size: few; D: TRBD2; V: TRBV6-5; length: 15; DNA: TGTGCCAGCTCTCGGGGCGGGAGTTCCTACAATGAGCAGTTCTTC; CDR3: CASSRGGSSYNEQFF
J: TRBJ2-7; size: once; D: NA; V: TRBV21-1; length: 19; DNA: TGTGCCAGCAGCAAATCAGGCGGGGACAGGGGTAGAATATCGTACGAGCAGTACTTC; CDR3: CASSKSGGDRGRISYEQYF
J: TRBJ2-7; size: once; D: NA; V: TRBV6-5; length: 14; DNA: TGTGCCAGCAGGGCCGAGGAATGGAGCGGCGAGCAGTACTTC; CDR3: CASRAEEWSGEQYF
J: TRBJ2-1; size: NA; D: NA; V: TRBV27; length: 14; DNA: TGTGCCAGCAGTCCAGGGTCAACCTACAATGAGCAGTTCTTC; CDR3: CASSPGSTYNEQFF
J: TRBJ1-5; size: NA; D: NA; V: TRBV27; length: 15; DNA: TGTGCCAGCCAAACTTGGGGGGGGAACAATCAGCCCCAGCATTTT; CDR3: CASQTWGGNNQPQHF
J: TRBJ1-4; size: NA; D: NA; V: TRBV13; length: 12; DNA: TGTGCCAGCAGCTCCGTAGGGAGGCAACTGTTTTTT; CDR3: CASSSVGRQLFF
J: TRBJ1-1; size: NA; D: NA; V: TRBV7-6; length: 14; DNA: TGTGCCAGCAGCAAGGACACCTTGAACACTGAAGCTTTCTTT; CDR3: CASSKDTLNTEAFF
J: TRBJ2-7; size: NA; D: NA; V: TRBV23-1; length: 16; DNA: TGCGCCAGCGGGGTCAAAACAGGGCTATTAACCTACGAGCAGTACTTC; CDR3: CASGVKTGLLTYEQYF
J: TRBJ1-2; size: NA; D: TRBD1; V: TRBV18; length: 14; DNA: TGTGCCAGCTGCCGGGACAGCATGGGCTATGGCTACACCTTC; CDR3: CASCRDSMGYGYTF
J: TRBJ1-1; size: NA; D: NA; V: TRBV24-1; length: 13; DNA: TGTGCCACCACAGAGAGCGGAGGGACTGAAGCTTTCTTT; CDR3: CATTESGGTEAFF
J: TRBJ1-2; size: once; D: NA; V: TRBV12-3/TRBV12-4; length: 13; DNA: TGTGCCAGCAGCTCCCCAGGGCGCAGTGGCTACACCTTC; CDR3: CASSSPGRSGYTF
J: TRBJ1-4; size: once; D: NA; V: TRBV5-8; length: 14; DNA: TGTGCCAGCAGCTTTCAGGCCAGATATGAAAAACTGTTTTTT; CDR3: CASSFQARYEKLFF
J: TRBJ1-1; size: NA; D: NA; V: TRBV6-5; length: 14; DNA: TGTGCCAGCAGAAAAATCAGGGCGAACACTGAAGCTTTCTTT; CDR3: CASRKIRANTEAFF
J: TRBJ2-7; size: NA; D: NA; V: TRBV6-6; length: 14; DNA: TGTGCCAGCAGTTATGTGCGAGAGAGTTACGAGCAGTACTTC; CDR3: CASSYVRESYEQYF
J: TRBJ1-2; size: once; D: NA; V: TRBV5-6; length: 14; DNA: TGTGCCAGCAGCTTGGTTATTGCTAACTATGGCTACACCTTC; CDR3: CASSLVIANYGYTF
J: TRBJ2-2; size: NA; D: NA; V: TRBV5-1; length: 15; DNA: TGCGCCAGCAGCTTAGGCACCCTCCGGGCCGGGGAGCTGTTTTTT; CDR3: CASSLGTLRAGELFF